This T cell receptor (beta chain) was sequenced during a study of blood T cell repertoires in COVID-19. Germline V lookup: CDR1 LGHNA, CDR2 YSLEER. The CDR3 extends over 16 amino acids. Trimming cost V 0 bases and J 8 bases, with 16 bases left between them. The repertoire was sequenced with immunoSEQ multiplex PCR; TCRdb's copy has only in-frame clones and lacks some. The sample has 300,000 to 400,000 clones, roughly 87% seen once. The chain is built from TRBV4-3 and TRBJ1-4, with D possibly TRBD1 on 6 matching bases. The sequence was collected from a man aged 50 or older with active or convalescent COVID-19. What was sequenced was peripheral blood. The CDR3: CASSQDRGTKDEKLFF. CDR3 bases: TGCGCCAGCAGCCAAGATAGGGGGACAAAAGACGAAAAACTGTTTTTT.